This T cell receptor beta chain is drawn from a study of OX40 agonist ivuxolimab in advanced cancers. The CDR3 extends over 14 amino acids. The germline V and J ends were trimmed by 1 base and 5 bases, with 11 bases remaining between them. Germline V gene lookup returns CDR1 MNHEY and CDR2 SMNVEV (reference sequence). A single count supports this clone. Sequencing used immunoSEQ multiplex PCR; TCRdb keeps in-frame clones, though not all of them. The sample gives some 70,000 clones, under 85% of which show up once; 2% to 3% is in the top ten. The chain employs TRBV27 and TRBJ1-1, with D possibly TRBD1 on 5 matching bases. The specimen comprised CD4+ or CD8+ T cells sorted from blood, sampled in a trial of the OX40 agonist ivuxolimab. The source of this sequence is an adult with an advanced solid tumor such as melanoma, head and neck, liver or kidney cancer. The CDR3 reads CASSLWQGGTEAFF. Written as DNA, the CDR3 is TGTGCCAGCAGTTTATGGCAGGGAGGAACTGAAGCTTTCTTT.